Listed here are 7 T cell receptor beta chains from one sample, sequenced in a study of T cell repertoires in cytomegalovirus infection. For these TCRs, the target antigens are not known. TCRdb recomputed calls from the reads with MiXCR, one row per CDR3 protein. Of about 890,000 distinct CDR3 sequences in the sample, 31% were seen once. The sample in question was cultured CD8+ T cells from PBMCs, obtained from culture after CMV antigen stimulation. The source of these receptors is a human donor in good health (CMV status not recorded). Some clones in this sample may be carry-over from other donors' samples.

A few counts support this clonotype. An end of the junction does not agree with germline; a read error may underlie this. The chain links TRBV6-1 to TRBJ2-1; no reliable D call. The CDR3 is 11 amino acids. Germline V gene lookup returns CDR1 MNHNS and CDR2 SASEGT. This CDR3 is CSHSRAYEQFF. CDR3 DNA sequence: TGTTCACACTCAAGGGCCTATGAACAGTTCTTC.

The chain combines TRBV5-1 with TRBJ1-5; D is undetermined. Per the germline V gene, CDR1 is SGHRS and CDR2 is YFSETQ. Trimming removed 0 bases from V and 8 bases from J, with 12 bases in between. The CDR3 totals 14 residues. The DNA for the CDR3 is TGCGCCAGCAGCTTGGACCCGGGCACGGAGCCCCAGCATTTT. Translating gives CASSLDPGTEPQHF.

The chain uses TRBV27 and TRBJ2-7; 8 nucleotides match TRBD2. This CDR3 has 15 residues. Germline V lookup: CDR1 MNHEY, CDR2 SMNVEV (reference sequence). Trimming cost V 6 bases and J 0 bases; bases outside gene matches: 7. Here the CDR3 reads CASSVSGASSYEQYF. The CDR3 DNA sequence: TGTGCCAGCAGCGTTAGCGGGGCGAGCTCCTACGAGCAGTACTTC.

In DNA form, the CDR3 reads TGTGCCAGCAGTGCCGTCTATCTCAGGGTCCAGCCCCAGCATTTT. Protein product: CASSAVYLRVQPQHF. The gene calls are TRBV6-2 or TRBV6-3 and TRBJ1-5, with D maybe TRBD1 (5 bases). The CDR3 has 15 amino acids. The ends were cut back, 5 bases at V and 7 bases at J, with 18 bases in the middle. CDR1 and CDR2 (germline): MNHEY, SVGEGT.

This chain connects TRBV5-5 to TRBJ1-1; 7 bases are a match to TRBD1. The junction had 6 bases not matched to a gene; V was cut back by 4 bases and J by 0 bases. CDR3 length: 15 amino acids. Germline V gene data show CDR1 as SGHKS and CDR2 as YYEKEE (reference sequence). The CDR3 coding sequence is TGTGCCAGCAGCAGTCCGGGACAGTTGAACACTGAAGCTTTCTTT. Amino acid sequence: CASSSPGQLNTEAFF.

The J gene is TRBJ1-2, the V gene TRBV4-3, with a possible D match to TRBD1 (5 bases). V lost 1 base to trimming and J lost 6 bases, with 15 bases between them. CDR1 and CDR2 from the germline V gene are LGHNA and YSLEER. The CDR3 runs to 15 residues. The CDR3 coding sequence is TGCGCCAGCAGCCAAGCGGGGCATTCGAGCAATGGCTACACCTTC. Protein: CASSQAGHSSNGYTF.

The gene calls are TRBV15 and TRBJ2-3; the D is unclear. Trimming shortened V by 0 bases and J by 0 bases, and 10 bases separated the two germline ends. CDR3 length equals 16 residues. From germline, CDR1 is LNHNV and CDR2 YYDKDF (reference sequence). CDR3 loop: CATSRENAGSTDTQYF. The CDR3 DNA follows: TGTGCCACCAGCAGAGAAAACGCAGGTAGCACAGATACGCAGTATTTT.